The clone carrying this TCR beta chain was recorded at least ten times. What it binds is not known. This entry belongs to a study of T-cell reconstitution after alpha-beta-depleted transplantation in children. Germline-derived CDR1 and CDR2 are SGHVS and FQNEAQ. Trimming took off 1 base at V and 5 bases at J, with 25 bases between the two ends. CDR3 size: 19 residues. For TCRbeta, the library was prepared with unique molecular identifiers. In TCRdb, the PCR reads were re-called with MiXCR into one record per CDR3 protein. The data contain about 600,000 distinct CDR3 sequences, 23% of them singletons. Notes on the study in general: The main origin of T-cell counts and diversity one year after transplant was newly produced T cells. Alpha-beta T cells about two months after transplant reportedly derived from several hundred expanded graft clones. Where some patients showed high TCRbeta diversity at day 60, it came from recipient T cells and thymic progenitors that had survived.

The sample here was PBMCs, mostly from graft donor cells, taken 360 days after TCRalphabeta/CD19-depleted stem cell transplant. This chain links TRBV7-8 with TRBJ2-3, with a weak D call TRBD1 (7 bases). The clonotype originates from a boy under two years old who had a stem cell transplant for acute myeloid leukemia, so the T cells may come from the graft donor. The CDR3 DNA follows: TGTGCCAGCAGCTTAGGCCTGTCCCCTTGGCAGGGGGAGGTAGATACGCAGTATTTT. Translation gives CASSLGLSPWQGEVDTQYF.